The present entry profiles one T cell receptor (beta chain) with its context. The antigen it binds to is not known. Germline is not matched at one junction end, which may reflect a read error. The cohort comprised around 700 healthy bone marrow donors. All cohort members were sampled while nominally healthy, although unrecorded immune exposures were likely present. The donor tested CMV seropositive and was one of the 289 seropositive cohort members. Each donor provided a peripheral blood sample, and peripheral blood mononuclear cells were used for TCR beta sequencing. The Qiagen DNeasy Blood Extraction Kit was used to extract genomic DNA from the blood cell samples. The sample comes from a study of cytomegalovirus exposure and HLA in healthy donors listed by TCRdb under 2017. With regard to the full study: According to an earlier analysis of a few hundred of the donors, about 180 million T cells yielded over 90 million unique TCR beta sequences and about 280 Gb of sequence data. An early release covering 500 to 750 HLA-typed donors comprised approximately 290 gigabases of sequencing data and tens of millions of unique TCR sequences. Among the roughly 390 genotyped donors, around 81% belonged to the genetic ancestry cluster associated with self-reported Caucasian donors. The aim of the study was to test whether cataloging public T cell receptors could identify signatures of past pathogen exposure. Using immunosequencing, the study profiled T cell repertoires from around 670 subjects and related those repertoires to cytomegalovirus serostatus. In addition to the first cohort of 666 subjects, a separate validation cohort of approximately 130 different subjects was used. To predict cytomegalovirus infection status, the study combined high-throughput TCR immunosequencing, statistical association of individual TCRs with disease status, and machine learning. To study patterns of TCR occurrence, a later analysis re-analyzed previously published TCR beta repertoires from 666 donors and added high-resolution HLA genotyping. Rather than drawing on any new phenotypic data, the later analysis identified candidate immune exposures from TCR beta sequences and the way those sequences occurred across donors. In an earlier analysis of 587 of the donors, high-throughput TCR beta sequencing was used to judge whether each TCR beta V gene segment behaved as functional or pseudogenic. Donor age, sex, ethnicity and CMV serostatus were collected together with the repertoire data. A later genetic analysis took genome-wide SNP genotypes for about 55% of the 666 donors and used that subset as a discovery cohort. Every discovery cohort repertoire had been produced on one sequencing platform. HLA typing included class I and class II loci at four-digit resolution. The number of donors typed differed by locus, with roughly 620-640 for A, B, C, DRB1 and DQB1, about 500 for DQA1, approximately 580 for DPA1, and some 440 for DPB1. Four to six DR-DQ haplotypes were handled as single units for association and clustering, since linkage in the cohort was strong. Among under 450 genotyped donors of the cohort, an average of around 240,000 unique TCR beta nucleotide sequences were sequenced per donor, roughly 20% of them non-productive.

The CDR3 measures 16 amino acids from cysteine to phenylalanine. Solely the CDR3 DNA is kept, with 48 bases framed from the first base. From the germline V gene, CDR1 is SGHDN and CDR2 is FVKESK. Receptor libraries were prepared by the immunoSEQ multiplex PCR assay. For the multiplex PCR, a mixture combining 60 forward primers for TCR Vbeta segments and 13 reverse primers for TCR Jbeta segments was used. The CDR3 region of rearranged TCR beta genes was amplified from genomic DNA by a multiplex PCR assay. The Illumina HiSeq System was used to sequence the amplified TCR beta libraries as 87-base-pair reads. Regarding the original processing steps: Across the 670 or so repertoires, a later analysis counted about 81 million unique TCR beta chains, 9.5 million to 13 million of which were shared by at least two donors. Raw reads were error-corrected and collapsed into unique sequences by a nearest-neighbor algorithm in which closely related sequences were merged to remove PCR and sequencing errors. Alignment of CDR3 sequences to IMGT reference sequences was used to assign V, D and J gene segments. For a sequence to be retained, a match of at least six nucleotides was required to both a V gene segment and a J gene segment. A rearrangement counted as productive if the CDR3 had no stop codons and remained in frame with V and J, and every other rearrangement counted as non-productive. CDR3 was defined according to IMGT convention as the region running from the second conserved V-encoded cysteine to the conserved J-encoded phenylalanine. The earlier analysis of approximately 590 of the donors excluded any sequence lacking an unambiguous match to a single V gene segment. An earlier analysis of just under 600 of the donors called V segments functional above 56.7% productive rearrangements and segregating when the between-donor standard deviation exceeded 5%. A statistical classification framework was developed to diagnose cytomegalovirus status using the catalog of TCR beta chain sequences. In a later analysis, TCR nucleotide sequences were compared against IMGT/GENE-DB human TR gene sequences so that V and J genes could be assigned. A later analysis assigned CDR3 sequences and most-parsimonious VDJ recombination scenarios with the TCRdist pipeline. In a later analysis, every TCR beta chain was defined by the combination of its CDR3 amino acid sequence and its V-gene family, and reads without a unique V-gene family were dropped. To address suspected cross-contamination and a sequencing artifact, a later analysis removed approximately 600 highly shared, low-generation-probability nucleotide sequences. In a later analysis, a clonal expansion index was calculated for each public chain from normalized within-repertoire ranks of inferred template counts. Generation probabilities in a later analysis came from a VDJ recombination model fitted to out-of-frame rearrangements, and those results were checked against IGoR. Hypergeometric tests were used in a later analysis to score TCR-TCR, TCR-HLA and TCR-CMV co-occurrence, with a repertoire-size bias correction applied to the TCR pairs. A later analysis estimated false discovery rates by permuting HLA or CMV assignments 20 times. A later analysis grouped co-occurring TCRs with DBSCAN, adding TCRdist sequence similarity when clustering within HLA-allele-positive subsets. Co-occurrence clustering excluded repertoires with fewer than 30,000 or more than 120,000 public chains, plus five with anomalous nucleotide sharing. Drawn from immuneACCESS, this table holds only the in-frame rearrangements with V and J called that TCRdb kept. Clones are partly lost; checked studies trace under half to an unresolved V gene and leave the rest unexplained. Clone size and the V and J calls come from that table; the DNA yielded D and trimming. This sample lists about 87,000 clones; approximately 74% were detected once. About a fifth of the sample rests with the top ten.

Results and caveats for the whole study, not just this receptor: A further reported finding was that TCR beta sequences accurately predicted the HLA-A and HLA-B alleles for most subjects in the first cohort. Most TCR sequences were observed very rarely across donors, whereas some public TCRs were present in many individuals. A later analysis found that TCR association rates varied across HLA loci, with DRB1 alleles showing the most associated TCRs and HLA-C alleles the fewest. According to a later analysis, most CMV-associated TCR beta chains appeared to be HLA-restricted, and the HLA associations seemed to be driven largely by CMV exposure. This cohort had only TCR beta chains sequenced, and the lack of alpha or paired-chain data limited which features could be detected. Around 16 rarely observed V segments, including chromosome 9 orphons, were excluded from the earlier analysis of some 590 of the donors because counts were too low. In a later analysis, HLA-associated TCR beta chains were found to be more clonally expanded and to have lower generation probabilities than equally common non-associated chains. Linkage disequilibrium might explain the correlated functional status among segregating V segments, but an unknown experimental factor could not be excluded. An earlier analysis of 587 of the donors showed that most TCR beta V segments appeared in productive rearrangements either about 87% or about 30% of the time, which broadly matched IMGT annotations. At a false discovery rate of 0.05, a later analysis linked 16,951 TCR beta sequences to specific HLA alleles. In a later genetic analysis, fewer N-insertions in productive TCRs were reported among donors in an Asian-associated ancestry cluster than the approximately 710-donor mean. Several of the top co-occurrence clusters appeared to be linked to parvovirus B19, influenza, CMV and Epstein-Barr virus, according to a later analysis. A cluster of highly shared sequence variants was judged likely to represent a technical artifact of the sequencing pipeline. Assigning TCR associations to individual alleles was difficult when HLA alleles, especially DR and DQ, strongly co-occurred. A few of the identified cytomegalovirus-associated TCR beta chains were confirmed in vitro to be specific for cytomegalovirus antigens. An association between a missense DCLRE1C variant and V-gene and J-gene trimming of TCR beta chains was found in a later genetic analysis and replicated in an independent cohort. The presence/absence analyses assumed that sequencing depth was roughly uniform across donors, and that assumption may not be true. In the study, 164 TCR beta chains were listed as associated with cytomegalovirus. The 87-base-pair reads could not distinguish some IMGT-functional V segments, including TRBV6-2 and TRBV6-3, so those segments were excluded. The classifier was reported to diagnose cytomegalovirus status with high specificity and sensitivity in both the original cohort and the validation cohort. HLA typing was unavailable for some donors at each locus, so association tests used only the typed subset. It was suggested by the authors that the approach could potentially be generalized to other disease states and immunological phenotypes. The only immune exposure information available for the cohort was CMV serostatus.

This chain joins TRBV14 to TRBJ2-1; possibly the D gene is TRBD2, per 7 matching bases. Sequencing was carried out using PBMCs. The TCR was taken from a man aged 25-40 years in good health and CMV-seropositive. The DNA sequence is as follows: TGTGCCAGCAGCCAACTTCCGGGGGGCTCCTATAATGAGCAGTTCTTC. It specifies CASSQLPGGSYNEQFF.